This TCR beta chain originates from a study of OX40 agonist ivuxolimab in advanced cancers. Study as a whole: Cancers in dose escalation were hepatocellular, melanoma, renal cell and head and neck. Partial responses were recorded for three patients, including one with hepatocellular carcinoma and two with cutaneous melanoma.

The CDR3 consists of 12 residues. In germline, CDR1 is SQVTM, CDR2 ANQGSEA. Deletions cut 8 bases from V and 1 base from J, with 8 bases between. Here immunoSEQ multiplex PCR was the method, and the copy in TCRdb shows in-frame clones only, minus some. The sample lists about 70,000 clones, around 90% seen once, with less than 3% in the top ten. Study-wide results and caveats: Not determined was the antigen specificity of the expanded peripheral T cells.

Blood draws occurred at baseline, cycle 4 day 1, and cycle 7 day 1. Worth noting for this clone: What it binds is not known.

V and J are TRBV29-1 and TRBJ2-2; D gene ambiguous. The sequence was collected from an adult with an advanced solid tumor such as melanoma, head and neck, liver or kidney cancer. Material: CD4+ or CD8+ T cells sorted from blood, obtained in a trial of the OX40 agonist ivuxolimab. The CDR3 loop is CSTSLNTGELFF. CDR3 nucleotides: TGCAGCACCTCCTTGAACACCGGGGAGCTGTTTTTT.